This TCR beta chain was sequenced for a study of cytomegalovirus exposure and HLA in healthy donors. In regard to this clone: This sample includes further DNA sequences coding for the same CDR3.

The PCR employed 60 Vbeta primers together with 13 Jbeta primers. Measured with immunoSEQ multiplex PCR; TCRdb has only the in-frame clones, and not every one. The sample has 200,000 to 250,000 clones; approximately 82% are singletons. Per germline, CDR1 SGHRS and CDR2 YFSETQ. The CDR3 runs to 14 residues. Trimming cost V 0 bases and J 1 base, with 7 bases left between them. The material sequenced was PBMCs. The genes are TRBV5-1 and TRBJ1-1; no firm D call. The source of this sequence is a woman between 40 and 55 years old in good health and CMV-seronegative. CDR3 in amino acids: CASSLGASNTEAFF. In nucleotides, the CDR3 is TGCGCCAGCAGCTTGGGGGCATCGAACACTGAAGCTTTCTTT.